A few counts support the clone carrying this T cell receptor beta chain. Its antigen is currently unknown. The sample comes from a study of neurological immune-mediated disorders. Overall study findings and caveats: HTLV-1-associated myelopathy led in TCR clonal expansion, while multiple sclerosis ranked lowest, below healthy controls. When grouped phylogenetically, the repertoires of 18 of the 34 multiple sclerosis patients fell together in one related-CDR3 cluster, which is a possible signature. The expanded clones of different subjects shared no CDR3 amino acid sequences (suggesting private repertoires in all groups).

CDR1 MGHRA and CDR2 YSYEKL come from the germline V gene. The germline V and J ends were trimmed by 0 bases and 2 bases, with 7 bases remaining between them. The CDR3 contains 14 residues. The team produced cDNA through 5'RACE using 10-nucleotide random UMIs. TCRdb itself ran the 5' RACE reads through MiXCR, one entry per CDR3 protein. The sample holds 50,000 to 80,000 distinct CDR3 sequences; less than 5.5% are singletons and the top ten take 6.9%. This TCR was recovered from a young man with multiple sclerosis. V is TRBV4-1 and J is TRBJ1-2; D gene ambiguous. Material: PBMCs. The CDR3 nucleotides are TGCGCCAGCAGCCAAGATACCGCCAACTATGGCTACACCTTC. As protein: CASSQDTANYGYTF.